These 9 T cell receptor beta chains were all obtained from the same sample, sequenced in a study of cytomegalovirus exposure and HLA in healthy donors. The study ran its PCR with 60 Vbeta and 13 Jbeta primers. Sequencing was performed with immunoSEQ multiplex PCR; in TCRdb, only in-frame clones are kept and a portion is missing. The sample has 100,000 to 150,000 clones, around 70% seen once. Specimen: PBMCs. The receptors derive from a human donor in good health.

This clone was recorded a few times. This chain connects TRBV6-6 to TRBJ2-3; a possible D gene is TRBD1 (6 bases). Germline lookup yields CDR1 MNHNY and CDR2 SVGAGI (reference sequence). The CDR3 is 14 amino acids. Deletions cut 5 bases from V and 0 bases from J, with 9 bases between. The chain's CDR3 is CASSLTGSTDTQYF. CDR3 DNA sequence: TGTGCCAGCAGTCTGACAGGAAGCACAGATACGCAGTATTTT.

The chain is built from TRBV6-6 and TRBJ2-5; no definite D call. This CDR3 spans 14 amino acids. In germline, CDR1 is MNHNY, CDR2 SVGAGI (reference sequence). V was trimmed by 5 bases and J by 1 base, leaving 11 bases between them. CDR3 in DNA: TGTGCCAGCAGTCCTCTCCAGCGCCAAGAGACCCAGTACTTC. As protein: CASSPLQRQETQYF.

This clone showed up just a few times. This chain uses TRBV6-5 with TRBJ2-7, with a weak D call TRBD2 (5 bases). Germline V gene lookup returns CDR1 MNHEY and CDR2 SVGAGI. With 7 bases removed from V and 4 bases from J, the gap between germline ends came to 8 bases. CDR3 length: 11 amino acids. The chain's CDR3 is CASTTGYEQYF. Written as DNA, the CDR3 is TGTGCCAGCACCACGGGGTACGAGCAGTACTTC.

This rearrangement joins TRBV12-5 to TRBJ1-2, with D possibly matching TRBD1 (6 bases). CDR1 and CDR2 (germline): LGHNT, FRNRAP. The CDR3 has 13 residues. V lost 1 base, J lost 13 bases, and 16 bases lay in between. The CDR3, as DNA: TGTGCTAGTGGTTTGGACAGCAGGGGCTCCAGCACCTTC. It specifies CASGLDSRGSSTF.

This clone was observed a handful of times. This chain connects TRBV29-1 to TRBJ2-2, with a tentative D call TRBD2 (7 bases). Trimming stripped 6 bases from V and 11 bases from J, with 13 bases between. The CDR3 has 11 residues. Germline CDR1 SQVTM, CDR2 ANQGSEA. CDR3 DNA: TGCAGCGTGTGGGGGGGCGCCGAGCTGTTTTTT. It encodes CSVWGGAELFF.

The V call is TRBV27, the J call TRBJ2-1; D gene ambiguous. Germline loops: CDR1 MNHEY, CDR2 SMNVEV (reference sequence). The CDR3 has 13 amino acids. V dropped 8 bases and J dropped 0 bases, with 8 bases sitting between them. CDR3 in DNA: TGTGCCAGCGGCTCCAGCTCCTACAATGAGCAGTTCTTC. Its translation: CASGSSSYNEQFF.

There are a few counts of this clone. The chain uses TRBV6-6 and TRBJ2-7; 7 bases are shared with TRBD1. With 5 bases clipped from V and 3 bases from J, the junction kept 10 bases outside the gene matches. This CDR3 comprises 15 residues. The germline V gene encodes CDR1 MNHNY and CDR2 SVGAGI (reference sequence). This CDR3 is CASSQPGQMIYEQYF. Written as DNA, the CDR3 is TGTGCCAGCAGTCAACCGGGACAGATGATCTACGAGCAGTACTTC.

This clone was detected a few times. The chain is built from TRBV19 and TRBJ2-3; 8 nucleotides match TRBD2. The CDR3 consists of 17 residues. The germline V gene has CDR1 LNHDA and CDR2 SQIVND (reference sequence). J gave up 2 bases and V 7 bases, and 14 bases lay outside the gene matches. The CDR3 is CASTSYFSGEFTDTQYF. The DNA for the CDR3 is TGTGCCAGTACCTCATACTTTAGCGGGGAGTTCACAGATACGCAGTATTTT.

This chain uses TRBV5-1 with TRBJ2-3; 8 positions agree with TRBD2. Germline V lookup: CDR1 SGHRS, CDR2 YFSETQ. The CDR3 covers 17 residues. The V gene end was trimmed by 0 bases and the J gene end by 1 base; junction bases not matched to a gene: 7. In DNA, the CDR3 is TGCGCCAGCAGCTTGGTATATAGCGGGGAGGGCACAGATACGCAGTATTTT. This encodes CASSLVYSGEGTDTQYF.